The clone carrying this TCR beta chain came up many times. Its antigen is unknown. The source of the sample is a study of spatial heterogeneity in lung cancer. Overall study: Among detected sequences, beta-chain ones consistently exceeded alpha-chain ones in number. Raw reads contained each unique TCR and UMI combination more than ten times on average.

V dropped 0 bases and J dropped 5; count of bases not matched to a gene: 5. Germline CDR1 is KGHSH and CDR2 is LQKENI. The CDR3 is made up of 16 amino acids. One entry per CDR3 protein, called by TCRdb with MiXCR from the 5' RACE reads. The data show tens of thousands of distinct CDR3 sequences, with around 4.5% seen just once and under 45% held by the top ten. Study findings and constraints: In blood, ubiquitous expanded tumor TCRs appeared more at resection than follow-up.

The time point is: sample taken at primary tumor resection. Material for sequencing was whole RNA from tumor, nontumor lung or frozen PBMC, left unsorted. The 60 to 80 donors had untreated early-stage non-small cell lung cancer. This clonotype was obtained from a male donor with early-stage non-small cell lung cancer. Sequencing used PBMCs, obtained at surgery. This chain joins TRBV18 and TRBJ2-1; 9 nucleotides agree with TRBD2. In DNA, the CDR3 is TGTGCCAGCTCACCACCGGCGACTAGCGGAAACAATGAGCAGTTCTTC. Amino acid sequence: CASSPPATSGNNEQFF.